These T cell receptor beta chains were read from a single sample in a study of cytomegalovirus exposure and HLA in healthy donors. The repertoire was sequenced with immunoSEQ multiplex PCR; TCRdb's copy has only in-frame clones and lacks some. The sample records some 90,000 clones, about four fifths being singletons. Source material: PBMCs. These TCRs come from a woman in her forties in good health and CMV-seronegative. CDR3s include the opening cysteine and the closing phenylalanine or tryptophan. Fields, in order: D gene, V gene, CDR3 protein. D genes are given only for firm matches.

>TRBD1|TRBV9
CASSVGVQGGEKLFF
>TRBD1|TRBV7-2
CASSLGGQGYEQYF
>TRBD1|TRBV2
CASSPGQGYGYTF
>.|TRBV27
CASSLPRTMSNTGELFF
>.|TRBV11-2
CASSRGLIGANTEAFF
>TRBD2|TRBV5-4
CASSGGLAGGLGTGELFF
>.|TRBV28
CASSLTGELFF
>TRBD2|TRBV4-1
CASSQDLAGVGGETQYF
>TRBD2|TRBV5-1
CASSPGLVTREQYF
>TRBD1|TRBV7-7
CASSYGQVEHTGELFF
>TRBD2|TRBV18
CASSPVAGGRTSGSSYEQYF
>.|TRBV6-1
CATQGVVDEQYF